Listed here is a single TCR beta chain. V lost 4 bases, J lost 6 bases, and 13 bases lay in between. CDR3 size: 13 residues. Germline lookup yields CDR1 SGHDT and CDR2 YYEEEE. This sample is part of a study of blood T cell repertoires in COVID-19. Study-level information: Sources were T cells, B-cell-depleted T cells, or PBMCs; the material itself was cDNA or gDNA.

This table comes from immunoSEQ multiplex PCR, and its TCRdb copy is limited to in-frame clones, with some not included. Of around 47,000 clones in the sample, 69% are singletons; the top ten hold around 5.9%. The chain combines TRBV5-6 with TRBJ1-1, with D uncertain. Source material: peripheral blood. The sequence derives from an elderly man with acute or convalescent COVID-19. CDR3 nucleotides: TGTGCCAGCAGCCCCCCTAGCGGCCCTGAAGCTTTCTTT. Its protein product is CASSPPSGPEAFF.